This is a list of T cell receptor beta chains from one sample in a study of a mutant IDH1 vaccine in newly diagnosed glioma. Sequencing used immunoSEQ multiplex PCR; TCRdb keeps in-frame clones, though not all of them. The table has about 51,000 clones, about 77% seen once; the top ten hold around 1.8%. For these TCRs, the target antigens are not known. The specimen was PBMCs, collected from a glioma patient whose treatment included an IDH1 peptide vaccine. The receptors shown here come from a woman between 40 and 50 years old with glioma. The CDR3 runs from the conserved cysteine through the conserved F or W. Clone size is given for some rows only: seen once, a few or many times, or a class if the clone is expanded.

J,V,size,CDR3
TRBJ2-3,TRBV5-8,-,CASSSWTSTDTQYF
TRBJ2-5,TRBV6-1,-,CASRKVGGETQYF
TRBJ2-4,TRBV2,-,CASRLTSGGSLAKNIQYF
TRBJ2-2,TRBV6-4,-,CASSVASRSGELFF
TRBJ1-1,TRBV6-1,-,CASSEAGGWTEAFF
TRBJ2-3,TRBV7-2,few,CASSLPTSGWDTQYF
TRBJ1-1,TRBV10-3,few,CAISESSRRDVEAFF
TRBJ2-3,TRBV10-2,-,CASSAGTLGTDTQYF
TRBJ2-1,TRBV18,-,CASSPYRVPGNEQFF
TRBJ2-7,TRBV19,-,CASSMGAPTGIYEQYF
TRBJ2-3,TRBV12-5,-,CASGLGTGMGTDTQYF
TRBJ1-1,TRBV11-3,once,CASSFAGGITEAFF
TRBJ2-1,TRBV7-7,once,CASSLAWTSPYNEQFF
TRBJ1-1,TRBV4-3,-,CASSLGTGGRSTEAFF
TRBJ2-7,TRBV5-1,-,CASSLVSVGQGFDEQYF
TRBJ1-1,TRBV2,once,CASIGSPEAFF
TRBJ1-3,TRBV2,-,CASSDRTPGGTGNTIYF
TRBJ2-2,TRBV27,-,CASRARGSYTGELFF
TRBJ2-5,TRBV5-6,-,CASSFRAEETQYF
TRBJ2-3,TRBV7-9,-,CASMGITDTQYF
TRBJ2-2,TRBV7-8,-,CASSLEAGELFF
TRBJ1-1,TRBV29-1,few,CSVGGTSRNTEAFF
TRBJ1-1,TRBV7-2,few,CASSLKWSGETEAFF
TRBJ2-2,TRBV10-1,few,CASSGRYTGELFF
TRBJ1-1,TRBV5-1,-,CASSQTGNTEAFF
TRBJ1-5,TRBV18,-,CASSLGQGSNQPQHF
TRBJ2-7,TRBV7-2,-,CASSFPRSSYEQYF
TRBJ2-3,TRBV19,-,CASSARLASTDTQYF
TRBJ1-1,TRBV7-9,-,CASSLALGGRTEAFF
TRBJ2-1,TRBV10-3,once,CAISERRGSEQFF
TRBJ2-6,TRBV2,-,CASGSSGANVLTF
TRBJ2-2,TRBV6-1,-,CASSSYGIGELFF
TRBJ2-2,TRBV5-8,-,CASSWGTGFTGELFF
TRBJ1-1,TRBV2,-,CAGGPGNTEAFF
TRBJ1-3,TRBV7-9,-,CASSLWMNPVVSSGNTIYF
TRBJ2-7,TRBV7-9,-,CASSSGQGGPYEQYF
TRBJ1-2,TRBV13,-,CASSSRVEGYGYTF